Listed below are T cell receptor beta chains from one sample, sequenced in a study of blood T cell repertoires in COVID-19. TCRdb's table, derived via immunoSEQ multiplex PCR, lists solely in-frame clones and lacks some. The data show about 55,000 clones, roughly 85% seen once. Specimen: peripheral blood. The receptors here all came from a human donor in a cohort sampled during active or convalescent COVID-19. CDR3s include the opening cysteine and the closing phenylalanine or tryptophan. The D gene is left open where the match is weak. The size of a clone is reported for some rows only, either as once, few or many, or as a class for expanded clones.

j_gene,d_gene,v_gene,abundance,CDR3nt,CDR3aa
TRBJ2-1,TRBD2,TRBV11-2,.,TGTGCCAGCAGCATGGGACTAGCGGGCGAGAATGAGCAGTTCTTC,CASSMGLAGENEQFF
TRBJ1-4,TRBD1,TRBV7-8,.,TGTGCCAGCAGCCGAGGGACAGGGGTGCATGAAAAACTGTTTTTT,CASSRGTGVHEKLFF
TRBJ1-5,.,TRBV21-1,.,TGTGCCACCCCCCCGGGGGGGGATAGGCAGCCCCAGCATTTT,CATPPGGDRQPQHF
TRBJ1-5,.,TRBV4-3,.,TGCGCCAGCAGCCAAGATTCTATGACAGGCAATCAGCCCCAGCATTTT,CASSQDSMTGNQPQHF
TRBJ1-5,TRBD1,TRBV2,once,TGTGCCAGCAGGTTACAGGGGAGTCAGCCCCAGCATTTT,CASRLQGSQPQHF
TRBJ2-5,.,TRBV12-3/TRBV12-4,.,TGTGCCAGCAGCGATCAGGGGGAGACCCAGTACTTC,CASSDQGETQYF
TRBJ2-5,.,TRBV6-5,.,TGTGCCAGCCAAAACAACCGGGGGCAAGAGACCCAGTACTTC,CASQNNRGQETQYF
TRBJ1-1,.,TRBV7-2,.,TGTGCCAGCAGCGTGGACAAGAACACTGAAGCTTTCTTT,CASSVDKNTEAFF
TRBJ1-4,TRBD1,TRBV27,.,TGTGCCAGCAGCCGGGCAGGGGGTGAAAAACTGTTTTTT,CASSRAGGEKLFF
TRBJ1-1,.,TRBV10-3,.,TGTGCCATCAGTACAGGGACGAACACTGAAGCTTTCTTT,CAISTGTNTEAFF
TRBJ2-6,.,TRBV4-2,.,TGTGCCAGCAGCCAGGCCACCCGCTCTGGGGCCAACGTCCTGACTTTC,CASSQATRSGANVLTF
TRBJ2-5,TRBD2,TRBV7-3,.,TGTGCCAGCAGCTCCGGGACTAGCGGGGGGGAGAAAGAGACCCAGTACTTC,CASSSGTSGGEKETQYF
TRBJ2-4,TRBD1,TRBV4-2,.,TGTGCCAGCAGCCAAGAAGGCAGGGGGAAACGCATTCAGTACTTC,CASSQEGRGKRIQYF
TRBJ1-2,.,TRBV7-2,.,TGTGCCAGCAGCTTAGCCGGACAGATCGTTAACTATGGCTACACCTTC,CASSLAGQIVNYGYTF
TRBJ2-5,.,TRBV6-6,.,TGTGCCAGCAGTAGGGGGACCCAAGAGACCCAGTACTTC,CASSRGTQETQYF
TRBJ1-4,.,TRBV30,few,TGTGCCTGGGCCGATCCGGGTCCCACTAATGAAAAACTGTTTTTT,CAWADPGPTNEKLFF
TRBJ1-3,.,TRBV3-1/TRBV3-2,.,TGTGCCAGCAGCCAGTATGGCCAGGGTTCTGGAAACACCATATATTTT,CASSQYGQGSGNTIYF
TRBJ2-3,TRBD1,TRBV15,once,TGTGCCACCAGTTTCTACAGGGGGTCCACAGATACGCAGTATTTT,CATSFYRGSTDTQYF
TRBJ1-2,TRBD1,TRBV2,.,TGTGCCAGCAGTCGCCTCCCGGGACAGGGACGGCCGCGTCCTTATGGCTACACCTTC,CASSRLPGQGRPRPYGYTF
TRBJ1-1,TRBD1,TRBV3-1/TRBV3-2,.,TGTGCCAGCAGCCAATGGGACAGGGATAGCACTGAAGCTTTCTTT,CASSQWDRDSTEAFF
TRBJ1-6,.,TRBV2,.,TGTGCCAGCAGTGAAGAGACAACACCCCTCCACTTT,CASSEETTPLHF
TRBJ2-1,.,TRBV7-3,.,TGTGCCAGCAGCTTAAGCGGGGGCGCCGGACGCCATGAGCAGTTCTTC,CASSLSGGAGRHEQFF
TRBJ2-3,TRBD2,TRBV5-4,.,TGTGCCAGCAGCCCCGAGCGGGGGCCTAGCACAGATACGCAGTATTTT,CASSPERGPSTDTQYF
TRBJ1-1,TRBD1,TRBV2,.,TGTGCCAGCAGCCTACAGGGGGCGCGGGCTGAAGCTTTCTTT,CASSLQGARAEAFF
TRBJ1-1,.,TRBV7-2,.,TGTGCCAGCAGCTTAGCGCAGCAGGTGAACACTGAAGCTTTCTTT,CASSLAQQVNTEAFF
TRBJ1-1,.,TRBV3-1/TRBV3-2,.,TGTGCCAGCAGCCCCCGAGGTTATAGCAATAGAAACACTGAAGCTTTCTTT,CASSPRGYSNRNTEAFF
TRBJ2-1,.,TRBV19,few,TGTGCCAGTAGTATAGGAAGGGGCGGTGGTTCCTACAATGAGCAGTTCTTC,CASSIGRGGGSYNEQFF
TRBJ1-5,.,TRBV7-8,.,TGTGCCAGCAGCTTAACCAACAGGGTGGTTGCTCAGCCCCAGCATTTT,CASSLTNRVVAQPQHF
TRBJ1-1,.,TRBV29-1,once,TGCAGCGTTGATGATTCCCCAGGACACGAAGCTTTCTTT,CSVDDSPGHEAFF
TRBJ1-1,TRBD1,TRBV6-2/TRBV6-3,.,TGTGCCAGCAGTTACGAACAGGGGGATGCTTTCTTT,CASSYEQGDAFF
TRBJ2-3,.,TRBV6-5,.,TGTGCCAGCAGTCAGGGACTTCCCCCAGATACGCAGTATTTT,CASSQGLPPDTQYF
TRBJ1-2,TRBD1,TRBV6-5,.,TGTGCCAGCAGTCGCGCGCAGGGGGACTATGGCTACACCTTC,CASSRAQGDYGYTF
TRBJ1-2,.,TRBV14,.,TGTGCCAGCAGCCAGCTCAATCACAGGGAAGCTAACTATGGCTACACCTTC,CASSQLNHREANYGYTF
TRBJ2-5,.,TRBV4-3,.,TGCGCCAGCAGCCAAGGGGCGGGCCGAGGCGAGACCCAGTACTTC,CASSQGAGRGETQYF